This T cell receptor beta chain is drawn from a study of blood T cell repertoires in COVID-19. This CDR3 region has 12 residues. Looked up from germline, CDR1 is MNHEY and CDR2 is SMNVEV (reference sequence). The V end was cut by 8 bases, the J end by 10 bases, with 17 bases between. Produced via immunoSEQ multiplex PCR; TCRdb's table is partial and in-frame only. The table includes fewer than 350,000 clones, 89% detected once. The source material was peripheral blood. This clonotype was sampled from a woman aged 60 to 75 with COVID-19, enrolled during active disease. V gene TRBV27 combines with J gene TRBJ1-2, with TRBD1 as a possible D gene (5 bases). In nucleotides, the CDR3 is TGTGCCAGCCTTAACGGGGGAGGTGACTACACCTTC. Amino acid sequence: CASLNGGGDYTF.